A selection of T cell receptor beta chains follows, all from one sample in a study of CD8 T cells in ankylosing spondylitis. TCRdb re-analysed the 5' RACE reads in MiXCR, keeping a single row per CDR3 protein. The sample shows about 160,000 distinct CDR3 sequences, around a tenth of them seen only once. What was sequenced was blood, either unsorted or a sorted T cell fraction (not recorded which). All receptors come from a female donor with ankylosing spondylitis or in good health (not recorded which). Each CDR3 is given with its conserved first and last residue. D genes are given only for firm matches. Clone sizes are given selectively: once, few, many, or a class where the clone is expanded.

>.|TRBV7-8|.|TRBJ1-5
CASSPQREGRGQSNQPQHF
TGTGCCAGCAGCCCACAAAGGGAGGGTAGGGGTCAAAGCAATCAGCCCCAGCATTTT
>few|TRBV2|TRBD2|TRBJ2-1
CASGGLASDYNEQFF
TGTGCCAGCGGGGGACTAGCGTCGGACTACAATGAGCAGTTCTTC
>.|TRBV12-3/TRBV12-4|TRBD1|TRBJ1-5
CASSLGQGSQPQHF
TGTGCCAGCAGTTTAGGACAGGGGAGTCAGCCCCAGCATTTT
>.|TRBV9|TRBD2|TRBJ2-2
CASSVRTSGRANTGELFF
TGTGCCAGCAGCGTAAGAACTAGCGGGAGAGCCAACACCGGGGAGCTGTTTTTT
>.|TRBV6-6|TRBD2|TRBJ2-1
CANPGLAGGEQFF
TGTGCCAATCCGGGACTAGCGGGAGGCGAGCAGTTCTTC
>few|TRBV9|.|TRBJ2-1
CASSGLNEQFF
TGTGCCAGCAGCGGCCTGAATGAGCAGTTCTTC
>many|TRBV12-3/TRBV12-4|.|TRBJ1-3
CASTFGAFSGNTIYF
TGTGCCAGCACCTTTGGGGCCTTTTCTGGAAACACCATATATTTT
>few|TRBV2|.|TRBJ2-6
CASPRTGANVLTF
TGTGCCAGCCCGCGGACTGGGGCCAACGTCCTGACTTTC
>.|TRBV6-2/TRBV6-3|.|TRBJ1-1
CASSYGPGMNTEAFF
TGTGCCAGCAGTTACGGGCCAGGAATGAACACTGAAGCTTTCTTT
>few|TRBV7-9|TRBD2|TRBJ2-1
CASRSPAIGGVYNEQFF
TGTGCCAGCAGATCACCGGCGATTGGGGGGGTTTACAATGAGCAGTTCTTC
>few|TRBV27|.|TRBJ2-7
CASSLFGRIYEQYF
TGTGCCAGCAGTTTATTCGGCAGGATCTACGAGCAGTACTTC
>.|TRBV11-2|TRBD2|TRBJ2-1
CASSFNRLAVHNEQFF
TGTGCCAGCAGCTTTAATCGACTAGCGGTCCACAATGAGCAGTTCTTC
>many|TRBV12-3/TRBV12-4|.|TRBJ1-6
CASSFKVSGSPLHF
TGTGCCAGCAGTTTTAAGGTTTCGGGATCACCCCTCCACTTT
>.|TRBV27|TRBD1|TRBJ1-1
CASSPDRPNTEAFF
TGTGCCAGCAGTCCGGACAGGCCTAACACTGAAGCTTTCTTT
>many|TRBV12-3/TRBV12-4|.|TRBJ2-7
CASRGPDSLEQYF
TGTGCCAGCAGAGGTCCCGACTCTCTCGAGCAGTACTTC
>.|TRBV9|.|TRBJ2-1
CASSVDNRAHEQFF
TGTGCCAGCAGCGTAGATAACAGGGCCCATGAGCAGTTCTTC
>.|TRBV6-1|.|TRBJ2-1
CASSHRGDRPHNEQFF
TGTGCCAGCAGCCATCGGGGGGACAGGCCCCACAATGAGCAGTTCTTC
>many|TRBV10-3|.|TRBJ2-1
CAIMSGDEQFF
TGTGCCATCATGAGTGGCGATGAGCAGTTCTTC
>.|TRBV14|.|TRBJ2-7
CASSQEGTGHYEQYF
TGTGCCAGCAGCCAAGAGGGTACCGGACACTACGAGCAGTACTTC
>many|TRBV29-1|.|TRBJ2-1
CSVELGNTAYNEQFF
TGCAGCGTTGAACTGGGGAACACTGCCTACAATGAGCAGTTCTTC
>many|TRBV29-1|.|TRBJ2-3
CSVGADTQYF
TGCAGCGTTGGGGCAGATACGCAGTATTTT
>.|TRBV11-3|.|TRBJ1-1
CASSSEPEAFF
TGTGCCAGCAGCTCCGAACCTGAAGCTTTCTTT